This T cell receptor (beta chain) comes out of a study of T cells in Graves' hyperthyroidism and ophthalmopathy. At least ten counts were recorded for this clonotype. This CDR3 has 14 amino acids. V lost 3 bases and J lost 4; bases outside the gene matches: 2. CDR1 SGDLS and CDR2 YYNGEE come from the germline V gene. Amplified TCR beta CDR3 regions derived from RNA transcripts. A set of HTBI primers served as the primers for a first-round RT-PCR of the TCR CDR3. From the multiplex PCR reads, TCRdb called clonotypes with MiXCR, one entry per CDR3 protein. Counted here are 480,000 or so distinct CDR3 sequences, over 35% occurring once; the ten biggest clones make up about two fifths. Investigators excluded patients with uncontrolled infection, other autoimmune disease, pregnancy or lactation.

The rearrangement links TRBV9 to TRBJ1-2, with 11 bases aligning to TRBD1. The sequencing input was peripheral blood or thyroid tissue (not recorded which). The TCR comes from an adult woman with Graves' disease, either hyperthyroidism or ophthalmopathy (not recorded which). The CDR3 sequence: CASSADRGLYGYTF. CDR3 nucleotides: TGTGCCAGCAGCGCGGACAGGGGGCTCTATGGCTACACCTTC. Supplemented by reference TRBV9 and TRBJ1-2, the full variable domain reads DSGVTQTPKHLITATGQRVTLRCSPRSGDLSVYWYQQSLDQGLQFLIQYYNGEERAKGNILERFSAQQFPDLHSELNLSSLELGDSALYFCASSADRGLYGYTFGSGTRLTVV.